This T cell receptor (beta chain) was identified during a study of T cells expressing NK-cell markers. Germline V CDR1 and CDR2: SNHLY, FYNNEI. The length of the CDR3 is 14 residues. TCRdb re-called the 5' RACE reads and gives one entry per CDR3 protein, without DNA. The sample includes over 150,000 distinct CDR3 sequences. The sequenced sample consisted of blood T cells: a sorted CD56 or NKG2C T cell subset, CD4+ or CD8+ T cells, or bulk PBMC T cells (not recorded which). The sequence came from a woman aged 45-59 years in good health. The chain combines TRBV2 with TRBJ2-5; TCRdb returns TRBD1, unconfirmable since there is no DNA. This CDR3 reads CASIRDGGQETQYF.